A single sample gave rise to the 24 T cell receptor beta chains below, sequenced in a study of T cells in localized non-small cell lung cancer. The table came from immunoSEQ multiplex PCR; TCRdb's copy has only in-frame clones and leaves some out. The repertoire holds more than 45,000 clones, approximately 80% seen once, with about a sixth in the top ten. The specimen comprised peripheral blood, sampled before any cancer treatment. These receptors all come from a man aged 35 to 70 with stage I squamous cell lung carcinoma.

This clone was seen a few times. The chain couples TRBV7-3 to TRBJ2-1; 7 nucleotides align to TRBD2. The CDR3 has 16 amino acids. Trimming removed 4 bases from V and 3 bases from J; junction bases left unmatched: 9. CDR1 SGHTA and CDR2 FQGTGA come from the germline V gene. Here the CDR3 reads CASSSTGAGLYNEQFF. CDR3 nucleotides: TGTGCCAGCAGCTCTACGGGAGCGGGGCTCTACAATGAGCAGTTCTTC.

The rearrangement uses TRBV5-8 and TRBJ2-3, with 9 bases that match TRBD1. From germline, CDR1 is SGHTS and CDR2 YDEGEE. V shed 8 bases, J shed 5 bases, and the junction held 12 bases outside the gene matches. The CDR3 loop spans 15 amino acids. CDR3 in DNA: TGTGCCAGGGAGACACAGGGGGCGAGGAAAGATACGCAGTATTTT. Its translation is CARETQGARKDTQYF. Drawing the rest from reference TRBV5-8 and TRBJ2-3, the complete variable domain is EAGVTQSPTHLIKTRGQQATLRCSPISGHTSVYWYQQALGLGLQFLLWYDEGEERNRGNFPPRFSGRQFPNYSSELNVNALELEDSALYLCARETQGARKDTQYFGPGTRLTVL.

The sample holds a few counts of this clone. The gene calls are TRBV10-3 and TRBJ1-1, with D tentatively TRBD1 (6 bases). Trimming removed 6 bases at V and 1 base at J, with 12 bases between. The CDR3 contains 14 residues. The germline V gene encodes CDR1 ENHRY and CDR2 SYGVKD. As DNA, the CDR3 is TGTGCCATCAGGGCAAGACAGGAGAACACTGAAGCTTTCTTT. Translated: CAIRARQENTEAFF.

Regarding this clone: In the same sample, other DNA sequences code for this CDR3. The chain has TRBV5-1 and TRBJ2-7; no firm D call. This CDR3 is built from 11 residues. Looked up from germline, CDR1 is SGHRS and CDR2 is YFSETQ. Deletions cut 2 bases from V and 4 bases from J, with 4 bases between. In DNA, the CDR3 is TGCGCCAGCAGCTTAGGTTACGAGCAGTACTTC. This codes for CASSLGYEQYF.

J is TRBJ1-3 and V is TRBV25-1, with a possible D match to TRBD1 (5 bases). Germline V CDR1 and CDR2: MGHDK, SYGVNS. The ends were cut back, 6 bases at V and 2 bases at J, with 17 bases in the middle. There are 16 residues in the CDR3. The CDR3: CASSPQGGRAGNTIYF. DNA for the CDR3: TGTGCCAGCAGCCCCCAGGGCGGGAGAGCTGGAAACACCATATATTTT.

The V call is TRBV9, the J call TRBJ2-3, with unresolved D. The CDR3 runs to 15 residues. V gave up 4 bases and J gave up 0 bases, with 12 bases separating them. Germline-derived CDR1 and CDR2 are SGDLS and YYNGEE. The CDR3 nucleotides read TGTGCCAGCAGCCCGACACCTTCGAGCACAGATACGCAGTATTTT. Amino acid sequence: CASSPTPSSTDTQYF.

The chain couples TRBV30 to TRBJ2-6; no reliable D call. Looked up from germline, CDR1 is GTSNPN and CDR2 is SVGIG (reference sequence). V was pared by 4 bases and J by 0 bases, with 10 bases between. This CDR3 region has 15 residues. Here the CDR3 DNA reads TGTGCCTGGACTCTGCTCTCCTCTGGGGCCAACGTCCTGACTTTC. Encoded protein: CAWTLLSSGANVLTF.

This clone was recorded many times. The chain carries TRBV9 and TRBJ1-6; TRBD1 matches 8 bases. This CDR3 region has 13 residues. The ends lost 4 bases at V and 9 bases at J; junction bases unmatched: 3. Germline CDR1 is SGDLS and CDR2 is YYNGEE. The CDR3 is CASSRGQGSPLHF. Here the CDR3 DNA reads TGTGCCAGCAGCCGAGGACAGGGTTCACCCCTCCACTTT.

The J gene is TRBJ2-5, the V gene TRBV4-2; tentatively, D is TRBD2 (7 bases). Germline V gene lookup returns CDR1 LGHNA and CDR2 YNFKEQ. V lost 8 bases to trimming and J lost 4 bases, with 17 bases between them. This CDR3 region has 14 residues. CDR3: CASSNGGRLETQYF. The DNA of the CDR3 is TGTGCCAGCTCTAACGGGGGGCGGTTAGAGACCCAGTACTTC.

The genes are TRBV28 and TRBJ2-1; D might be TRBD1 or TRBD2, each matching 5 bases. V lost 6 bases and J lost 10, with 13 bases in between. The germline V gene has CDR1 MDHEN and CDR2 SYDVKM. This CDR3 contains 12 residues. The CDR3, as DNA: TGTGCCAGCAGCTTTAGGGGCGGGGAGCAGTTCTTC. This sequence encodes CASSFRGGEQFF.

The V gene is TRBV4-1, the J gene TRBJ2-1; TRBD1 agrees at 10 bases. Losses at the gene ends were 1 base for V and 8 bases for J; bases not matched to a gene: 11. The length of the CDR3 is 17 residues. Germline CDR1 and CDR2: MGHRA and YSYEKL. The CDR3 DNA follows: TGCGCCAGCAGCCAAGCGGGACAGGGGCGAGGTTTGGATGAGCAGTTCTTC. Translated: CASSQAGQGRGLDEQFF.

The rearrangement joins TRBV11-1 to TRBJ2-4; 7 bases are shared with TRBD1. Germline V gene data show CDR1 as SGHAT and CDR2 as FQDESV (reference sequence). The CDR3 consists of 15 residues. J gave up 6 bases and V 1 base, and 6 bases lay outside the gene matches. This CDR3 reads CASSLERTGRNIQYF. The CDR3 DNA is TGTGCCAGCAGCTTAGAGAGGACAGGACGAAACATTCAGTACTTC. Combining the CDR3 with reference TRBV11-1 and TRBJ2-4 gives the whole variable domain EAEVAQSPRYKITEKSQAVAFWCDPISGHATLYWYRQILGQGPELLVQFQDESVVDDSQLPKDRFSAERLKGVDSTLKIQPAELGDSAMYLCASSLERTGRNIQYFGAGTRLSVL.

The chain's CDR3 is CASSLARLDRDGETQYF. The CDR3 DNA follows: TGTGCCAGCAGCTTGGCAAGACTTGACCGGGACGGGGAGACCCAGTACTTC. The rearrangement joins TRBV7-8 to TRBJ2-5; D may correspond to TRBD1 or TRBD2 (5 bases each). The germline V and J ends were trimmed by 3 bases and 5 bases, with 22 bases remaining between them. This CDR3 comprises 17 residues. Germline assignment: CDR1 SGHVS and CDR2 FQNEAQ.

This clone was found many times. V is TRBV9 and J is TRBJ1-6; a weak D match, TRBD1 (5 bases). Germline V CDR1 and CDR2: SGDLS, YYNGEE. V gave up 3 bases and J gave up 2 bases, with 6 bases separating them. The CDR3 runs 14 residues. This CDR3 reads CASSGGPYNSPLHF. The CDR3 DNA follows: TGTGCCAGCAGCGGGGGACCCTATAATTCACCCCTCCACTTT.

This chain links TRBV2 with TRBJ2-1, with 9 bases identical to TRBD2. The germline CDR1 and CDR2 sequences are SNHLY and FYNNEI. Trimming removed 4 bases from V and 2 bases from J; junction bases left unmatched: 6. The CDR3 spans 16 residues. CDR3: CASSAKAGGPYNEQFF. The CDR3 nucleotides are TGTGCCAGCAGTGCAAAAGCGGGGGGACCCTACAATGAGCAGTTCTTC.

The chain couples TRBV7-9 to TRBJ1-4; the match to TRBD1 covers 7 bases. Germline lookup yields CDR1 SEHNR and CDR2 FQNEAQ (reference sequence). V was clipped by 5 bases and J by 4 bases; unmatched bases: 4. The CDR3 contains 14 residues. This chain's CDR3 is CASSADRNNEKLFF. CDR3 nucleotides: TGTGCCAGCAGCGCGGACAGGAATAATGAAAAACTGTTTTTT.

CDR3 DNA sequence: TGTGCCAGCAGCGTAGGTGTCGACGGATTAGAGACCCAGTACTTC. The encoded protein is CASSVGVDGLETQYF. The chain has TRBV9 and TRBJ2-5, with D unclear. This CDR3 is built from 15 residues. The V end lost 0 bases, the J end lost 4 bases, and 13 bases lay between the germline ends. CDR1 is SGDLS and CDR2 is YYNGEE in the germline V gene.

The J gene is TRBJ2-5, the V gene TRBV5-6, with TRBD2 identical over 7 bases. Germline V gives CDR1 SGHDT, CDR2 YYEEEE. CDR3 length equals 14 residues. The junction had 7 bases not matched to a gene; V was cut back by 3 bases and J by 5 bases. CDR3 sequence reads: CASSSGREGETQYF. In nucleotides, the CDR3 is TGTGCCAGCAGCTCCGGCAGGGAGGGTGAGACCCAGTACTTC.

The chain links TRBV4-2 to TRBJ2-1; no clear D gene. The length of the CDR3 is 14 residues. CDR1 and CDR2 (germline): LGHNA, YNFKEQ. V lost 0 bases and J 8 bases, leaving 11 bases between the germline ends. The CDR3: CASSQDLAGDEQFF. CDR3 nucleotides: TGTGCCAGCAGCCAAGATTTAGCCGGAGATGAGCAGTTCTTC.

This clone was observed a single time. The junction and the germline gene differ at one end; a read error may be behind it. The same CDR3 arises from other DNA sequences in this sample as well. The chain is built from TRBV2 and TRBJ1-1; 9 bases fit TRBD1. The CDR3 extends over 15 amino acids. In germline, CDR1 is SNHLY, CDR2 FYNNEI. The CDR3 sequence is CASSTGGAANTEAFF. CDR3 coding DNA: TGTGCTAGCAGTACAGGGGGCGCGGCGAACACTGAAGCTTTCTTT.

This sequence joins TRBV28 and TRBJ1-5; unclear D gene. Trimming took off 7 bases at V and 3 bases at J, with 13 bases between the two ends. CDR3 length: 14 amino acids. CDR1 is MDHEN and CDR2 is SYDVKM in the germline V gene. CDR3 in DNA: TGTGCCAGCATCTACCGGGATTTCAATCAGCCCCAGCATTTT. Translating gives CASIYRDFNQPQHF.

V usage is TRBV6-1 and J usage is TRBJ2-3, with 10 bases identical to TRBD2. After removal of 4 bases from V and 3 bases from J, the junction contained 10 bases not matched to a gene. This CDR3 spans 17 amino acids. Germline V lookup: CDR1 MNHNS, CDR2 SASEGT. The CDR3 DNA reads as TGTGCCAGCAGTGCAGCGCCTAGCGGGGGTGCAACAGATACGCAGTATTTT. Translated, it gives CASSAAPSGGATDTQYF.

CDR3 nucleotide sequence: TGTGCCAGCAGTAACCTAGCGGGGGGGAACAATGAGCAGTTCTTC. This encodes CASSNLAGGNNEQFF. This chain uses TRBV6-1 with TRBJ2-1; 12 nucleotides line up with TRBD2. The CDR3 spans 15 residues. The J segment lost 5 bases and the V segment lost 5 bases, leaving 4 bases of the junction unmatched. CDR1 MNHNS and CDR2 SASEGT come from the germline V gene.

This chain connects TRBV7-6 to TRBJ2-5; 7 bases match TRBD2. Germline CDR1 reads SGHVS; CDR2 reads FNYEAQ. The J segment lost 2 bases and the V segment lost 3 bases, leaving 3 bases of the junction unmatched. The CDR3 spans 14 residues. The CDR3 nucleotides are TGTGCCAGCAGCTTGGGGACTAATCAAGAGACCCAGTACTTC. Amino acid sequence: CASSLGTNQETQYF. Looking up the rest from reference TRBV7-6 and TRBJ2-5 gives the full variable domain: GAGVSQSPRYKVTKRGQDVALRCDPISGHVSLYWYRQALGQGPEFLTYFNYEAQQDKSGLPNDRFSAERPEGSISTLTIQRTEQRDSAMYRCASSLGTNQETQYFGPGTRLLVL.